What follows are 15 T cell receptor beta chains derived from one specimen sequenced in a study of blood T cells in healthy people across ages. A second PCR of about 6 to 12 cycles used a sample-barcoded 5' primer and a J-beta primer mix. TCRdb re-called the 5' RACE reads through MiXCR, storing one row per CDR3 protein. The sample carries around 820,000 distinct CDR3 sequences, just under 25% recorded once. This same sample was also part of a study on T cells of mothers and their children.

Sequenced sample: blood. The receptors stem from a boy younger than 18 in good health.

The V gene is TRBV20-1, the J gene TRBJ1-6, with a weak D call TRBD1 (6 bases). CDR3 length: 14 residues. Per the germline V gene, CDR1 is DFQATT and CDR2 is SNEGSKA (reference sequence). V lost 3 bases and J 14 bases, leaving 20 bases between the germline ends. The CDR3 sequence: CSARDSSSGFALHF. The CDR3 DNA sequence: TGCAGTGCTAGGGACAGTTCCAGTGGGTTCGCCCTCCACTTT.

The chain joins TRBV5-1 to TRBJ2-2, with a weak D call TRBD1 (6 bases). V was trimmed by 5 bases and J by 2 bases, leaving 13 bases between them. CDR3 size: 15 residues. Germline values: CDR1 SGHRS, CDR2 YFSETQ. The CDR3 is CASSEDSRNTGELFF. The CDR3 bases are TGCGCCAGCAGTGAGGACAGTAGAAACACCGGGGAGCTGTTTTTT.

V is TRBV6-5 and J is TRBJ2-1, with TRBD1 matching over 9 bases. V lost 6 bases and J lost 3; bases outside the gene matches: 3. The V gene's germline CDR1 is MNHEY and CDR2 SVGAGI. CDR3 size: 14 residues. CDR3 in DNA: TGTGCCAGCAGACGGACAGGGGACTACAATGAGCAGTTCTTC. Translating gives CASRRTGDYNEQFF.

This chain uses TRBV11-2 with TRBJ1-2, with 7 nucleotides matching TRBD1. The CDR3 has 15 residues. Germline V gene lookup returns CDR1 SGHAT and CDR2 FQNNGV. V was pared by 5 bases and J by 4 bases, with 10 bases of the junction left unmatched. The CDR3 DNA sequence: TGTGCCAGCAGCGTATACAGGGGACCCGGCTATGGCTACACCTTC. Protein sequence: CASSVYRGPGYGYTF.

V usage is TRBV2 and J usage is TRBJ2-5; unclear D gene. V was pared by 3 bases and J by 1 base, with 12 bases between. The CDR3 spans 15 residues. Germline V gene lookup returns CDR1 SNHLY and CDR2 FYNNEI. In DNA, the CDR3 is TGTGCCAGCAGTGACGTGGAGTCAGTCCAAGAGACCCAGTACTTC. Translated: CASSDVESVQETQYF. Complete variable domain (other parts from reference TRBV2 and TRBJ2-5): EPEVTQTPSHQVTQMGQEVILRCVPISNHLYFYWYRQILGQKVEFLVSFYNNEISEKSEIFDDQFSVERPDGSNFTLKIRSTKLEDSAMYFCASSDVESVQETQYFGPGTRLLVL.

J is TRBJ2-5 and V is TRBV3-1; 11 bases are a match to TRBD2. The assigned J gene may be wrong: the sequence end matches TRBJ2-1 better. From germline, CDR1 is LGHDT and CDR2 YNNKEL (reference sequence). This CDR3 has 14 amino acids. In DNA form, the CDR3 reads TGTGCCAGCCAGACTAGCGGGGCTTACAATGAGCAGTTCTTC. As protein: CASQTSGAYNEQFF.

This clonotype has only a few counts. This rearrangement joins TRBV6-5 to TRBJ2-4, with 7 bases lining up with TRBD1. With 0 bases clipped from V and 5 bases from J, the junction kept 1 base outside the gene matches. The V gene's germline CDR1 is MNHEY and CDR2 SVGAGI. There are 14 residues in the CDR3. The CDR3 DNA reads as TGTGCCAGCAGTTACTCGACAGGGCAAAACATTCAGTACTTC. Amino acids: CASSYSTGQNIQYF.

This chain uses TRBV20-1 with TRBJ1-2; tentatively, D is TRBD1 (6 bases). CDR1 is DFQATT and CDR2 is SNEGSKA in the germline V gene (reference sequence). The CDR3 contains 14 residues. V shed 6 bases and J shed 0 bases, with 14 bases lying between them. The CDR3 is CSASRGGANYGYTF. As DNA, the CDR3 is TGCAGTGCCTCTAGGGGGGGAGCTAACTATGGCTACACCTTC.

The table lists this clonotype with a few counts. This chain links TRBV6-1 with TRBJ2-5; the D gene is possibly TRBD2 (5 bases). The CDR3 loop spans 15 amino acids. V lost 6 bases and J 2 bases, leaving 16 bases between the germline ends. Germline CDR1 MNHNS, CDR2 SASEGT. CDR3 DNA sequence: TGTGCCAGCAGCCGTGCGGGTGGGATACAAGAGACCCAGTACTTC. Translated: CASSRAGGIQETQYF.

This clonotype was observed a handful of times. This rearrangement joins TRBV5-1 to TRBJ2-7; 11 nucleotides line up with TRBD2. Germline V gene sequence: CDR1 SGHRS, CDR2 YFSETQ. The CDR3 spans 16 residues. J lost 1 base, V lost 4 bases, and 7 bases had no gene match. The CDR3 loop is CASSHTSGGLSYEQYF. The CDR3 DNA is TGCGCCAGCAGCCACACTAGCGGGGGCCTATCCTACGAGCAGTACTTC.

This clonotype was seen more than once but under ten times. The germline gene is not matched at one end of the junction; a read error may be the cause. This chain uses TRBV29-1 with TRBJ2-1, with 10 positions matching TRBD1. The CDR3 is made up of 13 amino acids. CDR1 SQVTM and CDR2 ANQGSEA come from the germline V gene. The DNA of the CDR3 is TGCAGCGCCGGAGGGACAGGGGACATGCTGGTGTACTTC. Translating gives CSAGGTGDMLVYF.

This clonotype was detected only a few times. CDR3 in DNA: TGTGCCAGCCCCAAGGAGGGTAGGGGCTACACCTTC. This encodes CASPKEGRGYTF. The V gene is TRBV6-2 or TRBV6-3, the J gene TRBJ1-2; D gene unclear. Deletions cut 8 bases from V and 8 bases from J, with 15 bases between. Germline V gene lookup returns CDR1 MNHEY and CDR2 SVGEGT. CDR3 length equals 12 residues.

This chain uses TRBV7-2 with TRBJ2-1; TRBD2 matches at 12 bases. Trimming at V came to 5 bases and at J to 5 bases, leaving 7 bases not matched to a gene. This CDR3 comprises 16 residues. The germline CDR1 and CDR2 sequences are SGHTA and FQGNSA. The CDR3 sequence: CASSALAGGPHNEQFF. In DNA form, the CDR3 reads TGTGCCAGCAGCGCCCTAGCGGGAGGGCCGCACAATGAGCAGTTCTTC.

The chain carries TRBV27 and TRBJ2-3, with D unresolved. This CDR3 region has 13 residues. The V gene's germline CDR1 is MNHEY and CDR2 SMNVEV (reference sequence). Trimming cost V 3 bases and J 1 base, with 5 bases left between them. CDR3 protein: CASSFVRTDTQYF. For the CDR3, the DNA is TGTGCCAGCAGTTTTGTGCGCACAGATACGCAGTATTTT.

This clonotype has a handful of counts. This sequence joins TRBV6-5 and TRBJ2-7; 7 bases align to TRBD1. In germline, CDR1 is MNHEY, CDR2 SVGAGI. V dropped 2 bases and J dropped 0; count of bases not matched to a gene: 4. CDR3 length: 15 residues. In DNA, the CDR3 is TGTGCCAGCAGTTACGCGACAGGGAGCTCCTACGAGCAGTACTTC. Protein sequence: CASSYATGSSYEQYF.